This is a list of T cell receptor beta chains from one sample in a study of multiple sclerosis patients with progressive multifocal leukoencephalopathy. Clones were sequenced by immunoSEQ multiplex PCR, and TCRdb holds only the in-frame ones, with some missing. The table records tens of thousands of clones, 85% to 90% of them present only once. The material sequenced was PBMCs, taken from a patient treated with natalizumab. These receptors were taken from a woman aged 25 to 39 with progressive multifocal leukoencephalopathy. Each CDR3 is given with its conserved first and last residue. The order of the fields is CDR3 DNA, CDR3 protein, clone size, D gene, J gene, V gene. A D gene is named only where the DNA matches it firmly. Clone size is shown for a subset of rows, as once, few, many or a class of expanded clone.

TGTGCCAGCAGCCCCTTCCGGGGACAGGGGTTTGGTGAGCAGTTCTTC CASSPFRGQGFGEQFF - TRBD1 TRBJ2-1 TRBV27
TGTGCCAGCAGCTCGGAGGGCAATCAGCCCCAGCATTTT CASSSEGNQPQHF - - TRBJ1-5 TRBV7-8
TGTGCCAGCAACCCGACGACAGGGAAGAACACTGAAGCTTTCTTT CASNPTTGKNTEAFF - TRBD1 TRBJ1-1 TRBV5-6
TGTGCCAGCAGACCTAACAGTTGGGGTGACGAGCAGTACTTC CASRPNSWGDEQYF - - TRBJ2-7 TRBV7-7
TGTGCCAGTAGTAGACCAGACCAGCCCCAGCATTTT CASSRPDQPQHF once - TRBJ1-5 TRBV19
TGTGCCAGCAGCTTAGCCAGAGATCAGCCCCAGCATTTT CASSLARDQPQHF - - TRBJ1-5 TRBV7-2
TGTGCCTGGAGTGCGGGTAATGAGCAGTTCTTC CAWSAGNEQFF - - TRBJ2-1 TRBV30
TGTGCCAGCAGTGAGACAGGGACCTCCGGGGAGACCCAGTACTTC CASSETGTSGETQYF - TRBD1 TRBJ2-5 TRBV6-4
TGTGCCAGCAGCAGCGGGGGGGTCTACAATGAGCAGTTCTTC CASSSGGVYNEQFF - TRBD2 TRBJ2-1 TRBV7-8
TGTGCCAGTAGAGGGGAGGGCCACTATGGCTACACCTTC CASRGEGHYGYTF - - TRBJ1-2 TRBV2
TGTGCCAGCAGGGGAGAGGGGTTTGGTACGCAGTATTTT CASRGEGFGTQYF - - TRBJ2-3 TRBV2